Listed here are 29 T cell receptor beta chains from one sample, sequenced in a study of regulatory T cells in long-lasting Graves disease. Library construction for TCR beta used iRepertoire HTBI primers and Arm-PCR of CDR3 regions. TCRdb re-analysed the multiplex PCR reads in MiXCR, keeping a single row per CDR3 protein. The profile shows some 340,000 distinct CDR3 sequences, about 10% of them singletons. Time point reported: newly diagnosed GD, antithyroid drugs for less than 3 months. RNA isolated from PBMCs was used to make the TCR library. A further study also used this sample, focusing on T cells in Graves' hyperthyroidism and ophthalmopathy.

Sequences were derived from peripheral blood mononuclear cells (PBMCs), sampled at new diagnosis, from a patient treated with antithyroid drugs. The receptor set was obtained from a woman aged 18 to 35 with Graves disease.

Note on this clonotype: This likely came from a read error, as a far larger clone is one base away. CDR3 amino acids: CASSGFLASGQFF. The DNA of the CDR3 is TGTGCCAGCAGCGGCTTTCTAGCCAGTGGGCAGTTCTTC. The chain has TRBV9 and TRBJ2-4; TRBD2 might be the D (5 bases). The DNA end is more similar to TRBJ2-1, so the J call may be wrong. The CDR3 totals 13 residues. CDR1 is SGDLS, CDR2 YYNGEE, per germline.

V is TRBV20-1 and J is TRBJ2-7; 7 bases line up with TRBD2. This CDR3 comprises 14 residues. Germline trimming cut 0 bases from V and 1 base from J; bases unmatched to any gene: 3. Per the germline V gene, CDR1 is DFQATT and CDR2 is SNEGSKA (reference sequence). CDR3: CSARERESSYEQYF. The CDR3 DNA is TGCAGTGCTAGAGAGCGGGAGTCATCCTACGAGCAGTACTTC.

The chain joins TRBV14 to TRBJ1-1, with D maybe TRBD1 (6 bases). Trimming left V 7 bases short and J 4 bases short, with 22 bases between. CDR1 is SGHDN, CDR2 FVKESK, per germline. CDR3 size: 16 residues. In DNA form, the CDR3 reads TGTGCCAGCAACCCATGGGGGGGCTTTAGTTCCACTGAAGCTTTCTTT. Translated: CASNPWGGFSSTEAFF.

Turning to this clonotype: This sequence may be a read error, since a much larger clone differs from it by one base. V and J are TRBV7-2 and TRBJ2-1, with TRBD2 matching over 9 bases. This CDR3 has 15 amino acids. Trimming took 5 bases from V and 9 from J; bases not matched to a gene: 11. The germline gives CDR1 SGHTA, CDR2 FQGNSA. In nucleotides, the CDR3 is TGTGCCAGCAGCATAACTGGCGGGAGGGCCACTGAGCAGTTCTTC. It is translated as CASSITGGRATEQFF.

This clonotype has a handful of counts. CDR3 sequence: CATSDPLAGDLPGTDTQYF. CDR3 sequence (DNA): TGTGCCACCAGTGACCCCCTAGCGGGAGACCTACCGGGTACAGATACGCAGTATTTT. This rearrangement joins TRBV24-1 to TRBJ2-3; 10 nucleotides agree with TRBD2. Trimming at V came to 4 bases and at J to 3 bases, leaving 15 bases not matched to a gene. Germline loops: CDR1 KGHDR, CDR2 SFDVKD. The length of the CDR3 is 19 residues.

V is TRBV12-5 and J is TRBJ2-3; 8 positions agree with TRBD2. Germline CDR1 reads LGHNT; CDR2 reads FRNRAP. The CDR3 extends over 19 amino acids. The V and J ends lost 0 bases and 0 bases, in that order; junction bases with no gene match: 11. CDR3 loop: CASGLVRGGQERSTDTQYF. The CDR3 DNA reads TGTGCTAGTGGTTTGGTACGCGGGGGGCAGGAAAGGAGCACAGATACGCAGTATTTT. The full variable domain, rest sourced from reference TRBV12-5 and TRBJ2-3, is DARVTQTPRHKVTEMGQEVTMRCQPILGHNTVFWYRQTMMQGLELLAYFRNRAPLDDSGMPKDRFSAEMPDATLATLKIQPSEPRDSAVYFCASGLVRGGQERSTDTQYFGPGTRLTVL.

This clonotype was recorded at least ten times. This sequence joins TRBV20-1 and TRBJ1-2, with 9 bases that match TRBD1. The J segment lost 3 bases and the V segment lost 4 bases, leaving 6 bases of the junction unmatched. CDR3 length equals 14 residues. Germline loops: CDR1 DFQATT, CDR2 SNEGSKA (reference sequence). CDR3 loop: CSATKDRGDYGYTF. The CDR3 DNA reads TGCAGTGCTACCAAGGACAGGGGCGACTATGGCTACACCTTC.

This clonotype was counted ten times or more. The chain has TRBV10-3 and TRBJ1-4; 7 positions agree with TRBD1. The CDR3 spans 19 residues. The V and J ends lost 0 bases and 7 bases, in that order; junction bases with no gene match: 17. The germline gives CDR1 ENHRY, CDR2 SYGVKD. The CDR3 is CAISESDRPKLLGSEKLFF. The CDR3 DNA reads TGTGCCATCAGTGAGTCGGACAGGCCAAAGCTACTCGGCAGTGAAAAACTGTTTTTT.

Ten or more counts support this clonotype. V and J are TRBV30 and TRBJ2-3, with 9 nucleotides matching TRBD1. The CDR3 contains 16 residues. Germline CDR1 is GTSNPN and CDR2 is SVGIG (reference sequence). V shed 5 bases, J shed 3 bases, and the junction held 12 bases outside the gene matches. DNA for the CDR3: TGTGCCTGGGACGAAGTGGGACAGGGCCATACAGATACGCAGTATTTT. It specifies CAWDEVGQGHTDTQYF.

This clonotype was counted ten times or more. The chain recombines TRBV12-3 or TRBV12-4 with TRBJ1-1; 7 bases are a match to TRBD1. The CDR3 totals 14 residues. The J segment lost 5 bases and the V segment lost 3 bases, leaving 6 bases of the junction unmatched. In nucleotides, the CDR3 is TGTGCCAGCAGTTTTGCCGGGACAGCGACTGAAGCTTTCTTT. It is translated as CASSFAGTATEAFF.

This clonotype was observed at least ten times. The V call is TRBV2, the J call TRBJ1-3, with D hard to call. V lost 9 bases to trimming and J lost 4 bases, with 4 bases between them. Germline lookup yields CDR1 SNHLY and CDR2 FYNNEI. The CDR3 has 10 amino acids. CDR3 sequence reads: CASQGNTIYF. Here the CDR3 DNA reads TGTGCCAGTCAAGGAAACACCATATATTTT.

The table lists this clonotype with a few counts. J is TRBJ2-1 and V is TRBV19; D is perhaps TRBD1 or TRBD2 (5 bases each). This CDR3 contains 15 residues. V was clipped by 3 bases and J by 2 bases, with 11 bases between them. The V gene's germline CDR1 is LNHDA and CDR2 SQIVND (reference sequence). The CDR3 DNA reads TGTGCCAGTAGTATGTTGGGGGATCCCTACAATGAGCAGTTCTTC. Protein: CASSMLGDPYNEQFF. Full variable domain (rest looked up from reference TRBV19 and TRBJ2-1): DGGITQSPKYLFRKEGQNVTLSCEQNLNHDAMYWYRQDPGQGLRLIYYSQIVNDFQKGDIAEGYSVSREKKESFPLTVTSAQKNPTAFYLCASSMLGDPYNEQFFGPGTRLTVL.

The sample holds many counts of this clonotype. The V gene is TRBV28, the J gene TRBJ1-1; D is ambiguous. Trimming shortened V by 1 base and J by 4 bases, and 7 bases separated the two germline ends. Germline CDR1 and CDR2: MDHEN and SYDVKM. The CDR3 runs to 13 residues. CDR3 sequence: CASSLLSGTEAFF. The CDR3, as DNA: TGTGCCAGCAGTTTATTATCAGGCACTGAAGCTTTCTTT. Drawing the rest from reference TRBV28 and TRBJ1-1, the complete variable domain is DVKVTQSSRYLVKRTGEKVFLECVQDMDHENMFWYRQDPGLGLRLIYFSYDVKMKEKGDIPEGYSVSREKKERFSLILESASTNQTSMYLCASSLLSGTEAFFGQGTRLTVV.

In its sample, this clonotype was seen many times. V and J are TRBV10-3 and TRBJ1-2; 11 bases align to TRBD1. V dropped 6 bases and J dropped 4; count of bases not matched to a gene: 4. Germline assignment: CDR1 ENHRY and CDR2 SYGVKD. This CDR3 is built from 14 residues. The CDR3 bases are TGTGCCATCAGCCCCGGGACAGGGGGCTATGGCTACACCTTC. Translating it yields CAISPGTGGYGYTF.

The chain employs TRBV5-1 and TRBJ1-1; D gene uncertain. Per germline, CDR1 SGHRS and CDR2 YFSETQ. V lost 0 bases and J lost 3, with 9 bases in between. This CDR3 is built from 14 residues. This CDR3 reads CASSLVVFDTEAFF. The CDR3 DNA is TGCGCCAGCAGCTTGGTAGTTTTCGACACTGAAGCTTTCTTT.

Ten or more counts support this clonotype. The chain links TRBV6-2 or TRBV6-3 to TRBJ2-1; D remains unclear. V lost 5 bases, J lost 0 bases, and 11 bases lay in between. CDR1 is MNHEY, CDR2 SVGEGT, per germline. The length of the CDR3 is 15 residues. The CDR3 loop is CASSQWASSYNEQFF. In nucleotides, the CDR3 is TGTGCCAGCAGTCAATGGGCAAGCTCCTACAATGAGCAGTTCTTC.

Ten or more counts support this clonotype. The genes are TRBV3-1 and TRBJ2-2; 7 nucleotides line up with TRBD1. The CDR3 is 16 amino acids. The V segment lost 4 bases and the J segment 1 base; nucleotides outside the gene matches: 6. Germline CDR1 reads LGHDT; CDR2 reads YNNKEL (reference sequence). The DNA for the CDR3 is TGTGCCAGCAGCCCAGTACGGACAGGGAACACCGGGGAGCTGTTTTTT. Amino acid sequence: CASSPVRTGNTGELFF.

This clonotype has at least ten counts. The chain uses TRBV7-2 and TRBJ2-3, with TRBD2 as a possible D gene (5 bases). The CDR3 contains 13 residues. Trimming cost V 0 bases and J 14 bases, with 15 bases left between them. CDR1 is SGHTA, CDR2 FQGNSA, per germline. CDR3 protein: CASSLATRRWLYF. CDR3 nucleotides: TGTGCCAGCAGCTTAGCAACTAGGCGGTGGCTGTATTTT.

J is TRBJ1-3 and V is TRBV4-3; TRBD1 is a possible D gene (5 bases). Germline loops: CDR1 LGHNA, CDR2 YSLEER. This CDR3 is built from 16 residues. Trimming left V 4 bases short and J 7 bases short, with 20 bases between. CDR3 region: CASSRGVGRSENTIYF. CDR3 coding DNA: TGCGCCAGCAGCCGAGGGGTGGGGCGTTCGGAGAACACCATATATTTT.

At least ten counts were recorded for this clonotype. DNA of the CDR3: TGTGCCAGCAGTGGGCCCTCTAGCGGCCACTACGAGCAGTACTTC. Residues: CASSGPSSGHYEQYF. J is TRBJ2-7 and V is TRBV6-1; 7 bases match TRBD2. CDR1 is MNHNS and CDR2 is SASEGT in the germline V gene. The CDR3 length is 15 residues. Trimming took 4 bases from V and 3 from J; bases not matched to a gene: 9.

This clonotype was seen ten or more times. V usage is TRBV20-1 and J usage is TRBJ1-4, with D perhaps TRBD1 (5 bases). Trimming removed 2 bases at V and 8 bases at J, with 15 bases between. The CDR3 loop spans 14 amino acids. CDR1 and CDR2 from the germline V gene are DFQATT and SNEGSKA (reference sequence). The CDR3 DNA reads TGCAGTGCTAGACGTTGGGGGAGAGGCGAAAAACTGTTTTTT. Translation: CSARRWGRGEKLFF.

The rearrangement links TRBV10-1 to TRBJ2-1; 10 nucleotides agree with TRBD1. CDR1 is WNHNN and CDR2 is SYGVQD in the germline V gene (reference sequence). J gave up 7 bases and V 5 bases, and 5 bases lay outside the gene matches. The CDR3 sequence is 14 residues long. Here the CDR3 DNA reads TGCGCCAGCAGTCTAGACAGGGGGCGGAATGAGCAGTTCTTC. This sequence encodes CASSLDRGRNEQFF.

This clonotype was seen a few times. The V and J genes are TRBV29-1 and TRBJ2-1; 8 nucleotides line up with TRBD1. Looked up from germline, CDR1 is SQVTM and CDR2 is ANQGSEA. J was trimmed by 0 bases and V by 7 bases; bases with no gene match: 26. CDR3 length equals 21 residues. CDR3 sequence: CSAPSLGQVGGKGRSYNEQFF. In DNA, the CDR3 is TGCAGCGCTCCCTCATTGGGACAGGTCGGGGGAAAGGGGCGCTCCTACAATGAGCAGTTCTTC.

Ten or more counts support this clonotype. V and J are TRBV7-3 and TRBJ2-7; a weak D match, TRBD2 (6 bases). The CDR3 sequence is 14 residues long. Germline-derived CDR1 and CDR2 are SGHTA and FQGTGA. V was shortened by 0 bases and J by 6 bases, with 12 bases between the two germline ends. CDR3: CASSLTGLPREQYF. Written as DNA, the CDR3 is TGTGCCAGCAGCTTAACGGGACTCCCCCGCGAGCAGTACTTC.

The V gene is TRBV20-1, the J gene TRBJ1-4, with D unresolved. CDR3 length: 13 amino acids. Germline assignment: CDR1 DFQATT and CDR2 SNEGSKA (reference sequence). V lost 3 bases to trimming and J lost 0 bases, with 5 bases between them. The CDR3 reads CSASWATNEKLFF. CDR3 in DNA: TGCAGTGCTAGTTGGGCAACTAATGAAAAACTGTTTTTT.

This clonotype was recorded many times. The chain uses TRBV20-1 and TRBJ1-1; D is ambiguous. V was pared by 5 bases and J by 4 bases, with 8 bases between. CDR1 is DFQATT and CDR2 is SNEGSKA in the germline V gene (reference sequence). The length of the CDR3 is 11 residues. The CDR3 DNA follows: TGCAGTGCTTGGGTCTTCACTGAAGCTTTCTTT. Protein product: CSAWVFTEAFF.

This clonotype has just a few counts. This CDR3 reads CASGDPGQVTGELFF. CDR3 nucleotides: TGTGCCAGCGGTGACCCGGGACAAGTCACCGGGGAGCTGTTTTTT. The genes are TRBV13 and TRBJ2-2; maybe TRBD1 (6 bases). The V gene's germline CDR1 is PRHDT and CDR2 FYEKMQ (reference sequence). The CDR3 length is 15 residues. Trimming removed 8 bases from V and 4 bases from J, with 17 bases in between.

At least ten counts were recorded for this clonotype. V and J are TRBV7-8 and TRBJ2-5; possibly TRBD2 for D (6 bases). V gave up 3 bases and J gave up 3 bases, with 11 bases separating them. This CDR3 region has 14 residues. Per the germline V gene, CDR1 is SGHVS and CDR2 is FQNEAQ. The CDR3 protein is CASSLGGVEETQYF. The CDR3 nucleotides are TGTGCCAGCAGCTTGGGCGGGGTTGAAGAGACCCAGTACTTC.

The V call is TRBV2, the J call TRBJ2-5; no definite D call. Germline V gene lookup returns CDR1 SNHLY and CDR2 FYNNEI. Trimming removed 8 bases from V and 14 bases from J, with 18 bases in between. The CDR3 loop spans 11 amino acids. CDR3 sequence: CASVRWGPPYF. In DNA form, the CDR3 reads TGTGCCAGCGTTAGGTGGGGTCCCCCCTACTTC.